These 22 T cell receptor beta chains originate from one sample sequenced in a study of T cells in Graves' hyperthyroidism and ophthalmopathy. From RNA transcripts, TCR beta CDR3 regions were amplified. Primed by the HTBI set, a first-round RT-PCR was run on the TCR CDR3. Each CDR3 protein gets one entry after TCRdb re-called the multiplex PCR reads with MiXCR. The sample contains 500,000 or so distinct CDR3 sequences, 15% to 20% of which appear only once. What was sequenced was blood. These receptors all stem from a woman under 30 with Graves' ophthalmopathy.

This clonotype was recorded many times. J is TRBJ1-1 and V is TRBV6-5; 8 bases fit TRBD1. V dropped 2 bases and J dropped 3; count of bases not matched to a gene: 2. The CDR3 is 14 amino acids. Germline V lookup: CDR1 MNHEY, CDR2 SVGAGI. Written as DNA, the CDR3 is TGTGCCAGCAGTTACGAGGGACAGGACACTGAAGCTTTCTTT. This translates into CASSYEGQDTEAFF.

This clonotype was seen repeatedly, ten times or more. V and J are TRBV11-2 and TRBJ2-3; 8 bases fit TRBD1. Germline V gene sequence: CDR1 SGHAT, CDR2 FQNNGV. The length of the CDR3 is 14 residues. With 8 bases clipped from V and 3 bases from J, the junction kept 7 bases outside the gene matches. CDR3 amino acids: CASAQGAGTDTQYF. As DNA, the CDR3 is TGTGCCAGCGCCCAGGGGGCAGGGACAGATACGCAGTATTTT.

V gene TRBV15 combines with J gene TRBJ1-2; 8 nucleotides line up with TRBD1. The CDR3 runs 14 residues. Germline-derived CDR1 and CDR2 are LNHNV and YYDKDF (reference sequence). Trimming cost V 2 bases and J 6 bases; bases outside gene matches: 5. CDR3 DNA sequence: TGTGCCACCAGCAGATTAGACAGGGGCGATGGCTACACCTTC. Translation: CATSRLDRGDGYTF.

At least ten counts were recorded for this clonotype. This CDR3 reads CASSPALRSSYNEQFF. CDR3 sequence (DNA): TGTGCCAGCAGCCCAGCGTTGAGGAGCTCCTACAATGAGCAGTTCTTC. The chain employs TRBV12-3 or TRBV12-4 and TRBJ2-1, with D unresolved. V was trimmed by 6 bases and J by 0 bases, leaving 15 bases between them. This CDR3 has 16 amino acids.

The chain links TRBV29-1 to TRBJ2-3; 9 nucleotides align to TRBD2. J gave up 0 bases and V 3 bases, and 4 bases lay outside the gene matches. Germline assignment: CDR1 SQVTM and CDR2 ANQGSEA. The CDR3 contains 15 residues. The CDR3, as DNA: TGCAGCGTTGAGCGCCTAGCGGGGAGCACAGATACGCAGTATTTT. Amino acid sequence: CSVERLAGSTDTQYF.

In its sample, this clonotype was seen a few times. The rearrangement uses TRBV20-1 and TRBJ1-1; D remains ambiguous. Germline lookup yields CDR1 DFQATT and CDR2 SNEGSKA (reference sequence). The CDR3 runs 14 residues. V lost 5 bases and J lost 4, with 17 bases in between. The CDR3 protein is CSAPPWASSTEAFF. Written as DNA, the CDR3 is TGCAGTGCTCCCCCCTGGGCGTCCAGCACTGAAGCTTTCTTT.

This chain links TRBV2 with TRBJ1-3; no clear D gene. This CDR3 region has 14 residues. CDR1 is SNHLY, CDR2 FYNNEI, per germline. V was trimmed by 4 bases and J by 0 bases, leaving 7 bases between them. CDR3 loop: CASSVYISGNTIYF. The CDR3 DNA follows: TGTGCCAGCAGTGTTTACATCTCTGGAAACACCATATATTTT.

The chain employs TRBV6-1 and TRBJ1-3, with D possibly TRBD1 on 5 matching bases. In germline, CDR1 is MNHNS, CDR2 SASEGT. The CDR3 is 16 amino acids. Trimming cost V 1 base and J 0 bases, with 10 bases left between them. The CDR3 DNA is TGTGCCAGCAGTGAAGGGTTCGGGGCCTCTGGAAACACCATATATTTT. Translated, it gives CASSEGFGASGNTIYF.

This clonotype was seen many times. Written as DNA, the CDR3 is TGCAGTGCTAGTACCCCCTGGGGGACGAGCTACAATGAGCAGTTCTTC. As protein: CSASTPWGTSYNEQFF. The chain carries TRBV20-1 and TRBJ2-1; D is possibly TRBD1 or TRBD2 (5 bases each). Germline CDR1 DFQATT, CDR2 SNEGSKA (reference sequence). Trimming pared 3 bases from V and 3 bases from J, leaving 18 bases between. The CDR3 extends over 16 amino acids.

This clonotype was seen repeatedly, ten times or more. The chain recombines TRBV10-3 with TRBJ1-1; TRBD1 matches at 8 bases. Germline lookup yields CDR1 ENHRY and CDR2 SYGVKD. The CDR3 has 15 residues. The junction had 4 bases not matched to a gene; V was cut back by 2 bases and J by 2 bases. The CDR3 sequence: CAISEPGGRNTEAFF. The CDR3 coding sequence is TGTGCCATCAGTGAGCCAGGGGGCAGAAACACTGAAGCTTTCTTT.

This clonotype was found many times. The rearrangement links TRBV7-9 to TRBJ2-7; D is ambiguous. V was pared by 5 bases and J by 2 bases, with 13 bases between. The germline CDR1 and CDR2 sequences are SEHNR and FQNEAQ (reference sequence). The CDR3 runs to 14 residues. The CDR3 protein is CASSPIGRPYEQYF. CDR3 nucleotides: TGTGCCAGCAGCCCTATCGGACGGCCCTACGAGCAGTACTTC. Drawing the rest from reference TRBV7-9 and TRBJ2-7, the complete variable domain is DTGVSQNPRHKITKRGQNVTFRCDPISEHNRLYWYRQTLGQGPEFLTYFQNEAQLEKSRLLSDRFSAERPKGSFSTLEIQRTEQGDSAMYLCASSPIGRPYEQYFGPGTRLTVT.

The gene calls are TRBV19 and TRBJ1-5; 9 bases map to TRBD1. The germline CDR1 and CDR2 sequences are LNHDA and SQIVND (reference sequence). The CDR3 has 16 residues. J gave up 0 bases and V 4 bases, and 4 bases lay outside the gene matches. The CDR3 bases are TGTGCCAGTAGTAACCGGGACAGGGTTAGCAATCAGCCCCAGCATTTT. This codes for CASSNRDRVSNQPQHF. Using reference TRBV19 and TRBJ1-5 for the parts outside the CDR3, the full variable domain is DGGITQSPKYLFRKEGQNVTLSCEQNLNHDAMYWYRQDPGQGLRLIYYSQIVNDFQKGDIAEGYSVSREKKESFPLTVTSAQKNPTAFYLCASSNRDRVSNQPQHFGDGTRLSIL.

This clonotype was counted at least ten times. The chain is built from TRBV30 and TRBJ2-1, with 10 bases fitting TRBD2. The junction had 9 bases not matched to a gene; V was cut back by 4 bases and J by 0 bases. The CDR3 is 17 amino acids. Per the germline V gene, CDR1 is GTSNPN and CDR2 is SVGIG (reference sequence). The CDR3 DNA reads as TGTGCCTGGATGTCTAGCGGGGGTCCCAGCTCCTACAATGAGCAGTTCTTC. This sequence encodes CAWMSSGGPSSYNEQFF.

This clonotype was detected many times. This rearrangement joins TRBV30 to TRBJ1-1, with D hard to call. Per germline, CDR1 GTSNPN and CDR2 SVGIG (reference sequence). The CDR3 covers 13 residues. With 0 bases removed from V and 3 bases from J, the gap between germline ends came to 8 bases. CDR3 sequence (DNA): TGTGCCTGGAGTGTAGCAGCGTACACTGAAGCTTTCTTT. Its protein is CAWSVAAYTEAFF.

This chain links TRBV15 with TRBJ2-5; 8 positions agree with TRBD2. Trimming at V came to 5 bases and at J to 5 bases, leaving 7 bases not matched to a gene. Germline CDR1 LNHNV, CDR2 YYDKDF (reference sequence). The CDR3 is 14 amino acids. CDR3 DNA sequence: TGTGCCACCAGCGAGAGCGGGAGAGGTGAGACCCAGTACTTC. It is translated as CATSESGRGETQYF. Supplemented by reference TRBV15 and TRBJ2-5, the full variable domain reads DAMVIQNPRYQVTQFGKPVTLSCSQTLNHNVMYWYQQKSSQAPKLLFHYYDKDFNNEADTPDNFQSRRPNTSFCFLDIRSPGLGDTAMYLCATSESGRGETQYFGPGTRLLVL.

This clonotype appeared many times. V and J are TRBV27 and TRBJ1-1; 7 bases align to TRBD1. CDR1 MNHEY and CDR2 SMNVEV come from the germline V gene (reference sequence). After removal of 3 bases from V and 1 base from J, the junction contained 5 bases not matched to a gene. This CDR3 contains 15 residues. CDR3 sequence reads: CASSLGGGWNTEAFF. DNA of the CDR3: TGTGCCAGCAGTTTGGGAGGGGGCTGGAACACTGAAGCTTTCTTT.

As to this clonotype: With a much larger clone just one base away, this may be a read error. This chain joins TRBV30 and TRBJ1-3, with 8 bases identical to TRBD1. The CDR3 consists of 13 residues. The germline gives CDR1 GTSNPN, CDR2 SVGIG (reference sequence). CDR3 sequence reads: CAWSYGQGNAIYF. Here the CDR3 DNA reads TGTGCCTGGAGTTATGGACAGGGAAACGCCATATATTTT.

This clonotype was seen more than once but under ten times. This may stem from a read error, because a much larger clone lies one nucleotide away. The chain employs TRBV7-8 and TRBJ1-1, with unresolved D. Germline loops: CDR1 SGHVS, CDR2 FQNEAQ. The CDR3 has 16 amino acids. The CDR3 loop is CASSLLPTSMNAEAFF. In DNA, the CDR3 is TGTGCCAGCAGCTTACTCCCGACGAGTATGAACGCTGAAGCTTTCTTT.

This clonotype was seen only a few times. The rearrangement links TRBV27 to TRBJ1-2; D not resolved. Between the trimmed V and J ends, which lost 4 bases and 2 bases, there was a span of 17 bases. The germline V gene encodes CDR1 MNHEY and CDR2 SMNVEV (reference sequence). CDR3 length: 16 residues. For the CDR3, the DNA is TGTGCCAGCAGTTCCATGGTGACAAGGGAAAACTATGGCTACACCTTC. The encoded protein is CASSSMVTRENYGYTF.

This clonotype showed up just a few times. V gene TRBV30 combines with J gene TRBJ2-1, with D uncertain. The ends were cut back, 3 bases at V and 0 bases at J, with 12 bases in the middle. Germline CDR1 and CDR2: GTSNPN and SVGIG (reference sequence). The CDR3 covers 15 residues. CDR3 loop: CAWSSGGPSYNEQFF. The CDR3 nucleotides read TGTGCCTGGAGCTCTGGTGGGCCCTCCTACAATGAGCAGTTCTTC.

The V and J genes are TRBV29-1 and TRBJ1-1; possibly TRBD1 for D (5 bases). Trimming removed 6 bases at V and 2 bases at J, with 13 bases between. In germline, CDR1 is SQVTM, CDR2 ANQGSEA. The CDR3 contains 13 residues. CDR3 region: CSVAGPRNTEAFF. The CDR3 DNA reads TGCAGCGTGGCGGGGCCCCGAAACACTGAAGCTTTCTTT.

CDR3 amino acids: CASSGDQGTEAFF. In nucleotides, the CDR3 is TGTGCCAGCAGCGGGGACCAGGGGACTGAAGCTTTCTTT. The chain links TRBV9 to TRBJ1-1; the D gene is possibly TRBD1 (6 bases). Germline V lookup: CDR1 SGDLS, CDR2 YYNGEE. With 3 bases removed from V and 5 bases from J, the gap between germline ends came to 11 bases. The CDR3 covers 13 residues.